This T cell receptor beta chain was identified during a study of T cell repertoires in cytomegalovirus infection. As to this clonotype: Its antigen is undetermined.

A single record per CDR3 protein comes from TCRdb applying MiXCR to the reads. The sample lists about 500,000 distinct CDR3 sequences, about 33% occurring once. CDR1 LGHNA and CDR2 YSLEER come from the germline V gene. V was cut by 4 bases and J by 0 bases, with 15 bases left in between. The CDR3 has 16 amino acids. This sequence originates from a human donor in good health (CMV status not recorded). Some clones in this sample may be carry-over from other donors' samples. The rearrangement links TRBV4-3 to TRBJ1-1; no clear D gene. The sequenced sample was cultured PBMCs, obtained from culture after CMV antigen stimulation. The CDR3 spells CASSRSPSTMNTEAFF. The CDR3 DNA is TGCGCCAGCAGCCGCTCGCCGTCCACCATGAACACTGAAGCTTTCTTT.